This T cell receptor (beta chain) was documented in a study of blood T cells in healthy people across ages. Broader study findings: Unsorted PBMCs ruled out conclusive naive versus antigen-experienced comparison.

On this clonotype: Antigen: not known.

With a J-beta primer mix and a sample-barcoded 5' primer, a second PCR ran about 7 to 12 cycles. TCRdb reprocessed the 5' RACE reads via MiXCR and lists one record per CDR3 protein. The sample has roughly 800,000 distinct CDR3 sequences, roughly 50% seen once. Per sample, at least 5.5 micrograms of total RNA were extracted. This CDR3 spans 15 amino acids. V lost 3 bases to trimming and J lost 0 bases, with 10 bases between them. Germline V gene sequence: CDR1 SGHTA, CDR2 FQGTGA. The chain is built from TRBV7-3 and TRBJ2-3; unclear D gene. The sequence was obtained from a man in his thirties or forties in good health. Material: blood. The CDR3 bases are TGTGCCAGCAGCTTCTCTACCGGGAGCACAGATACGCAGTATTTT. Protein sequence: CASSFSTGSTDTQYF.